This T cell receptor beta chain was documented in a study of a mutant IDH1 vaccine in newly diagnosed glioma. The overall study: Earlier care involved radiotherapy, temozolomide, or both, and the majority received both.

Findings and limits, study-wide: No link was apparently found between pseudoprogression and changes in top peripheral T cell clonotypes.

Time point described: baseline, week 1 (first vaccination visit). Described treatment: pre-vaccination baseline after standard-of-care therapy. Points on this clone: Its target is unknown.

Clones were read by immunoSEQ multiplex PCR, and TCRdb kept only the in-frame ones, dropping some. The table includes around 26,000 clones, roughly 93% detected once. The germline V gene has CDR1 SGHTA and CDR2 FQGNSA. The CDR3 has 14 residues. V lost 2 bases, J lost 5 bases, and 12 bases lay in between. Material: PBMCs, obtained from a glioma patient treated with radiotherapy, temozolomide or both. The genes are TRBV7-2 and TRBJ2-5; D gene ambiguous. The clonotype originates from a middle-aged man with glioma. CDR3 coding DNA: TGTGCCAGCAGCTTACAAATTTGGGCGGAGACCCAGTACTTC. Encoded protein: CASSLQIWAETQYF.